What follows describes a single T cell receptor (beta chain). V was clipped by 6 bases and J by 1 base, with 14 bases between them. This CDR3 has 15 residues. Germline-derived CDR1 and CDR2 are MNHNY and SVGAGI (reference sequence). This sample is part of a study of shared clonotypes between healthy human individuals. Profiling relied on immunoSEQ multiplex PCR, and the TCRdb table lists in-frame clones only, not all of them. The sample yields around 1,000,000 clones, about 80% seen once. The TCR sequence derives from a man younger than 30 in good health. Some clones in this sample may be carry-over from other donors' samples. The chain joins TRBV6-6 to TRBJ2-3; D may be TRBD1 (6 bases). Sequencing was done on a sample of memory CD4+ T cells from PBMCs. Described subset: CD45RA-negative fraction. CDR3 amino acids: CASSRGEGRTDTQYF. Here the CDR3 DNA reads TGTGCCAGCAGCAGGGGAGAGGGTCGCACAGATACGCAGTATTTT.